This TCR beta chain derives from a study of blood T cell repertoires in COVID-19. As for the study in general: Specimens from acute and convalescent COVID-19 originated in the United States, Italy and Spain. The cDNA or gDNA used as material had been derived from T cells, B-cell-depleted T cells, or PBMCs.

This clone was counted a few times. Donors were grouped by their self-reported clinical history. Source study methods: Reference gene primer amplification gave estimated nucleated cell counts. Clones were sequenced by immunoSEQ multiplex PCR, and TCRdb holds only the in-frame ones, with some missing. The DNA was the basis for D and trimming; V, J and clone size are from that table. This sample has about 210,000 clones; 65% to 90% occur once, and the top ten carry about 8.9%. This CDR3 spans 14 amino acids. CDR1 and CDR2 from the germline V gene are KGHDR and SFDVKD. V lost 10 bases to trimming and J lost 2 bases; unmatched junction nucleotides: 5.

The chain is built from TRBV24-1 and TRBJ2-3; 10 bases fit TRBD2. The origin of this receptor is a woman between 50 and 59 years old with acute COVID-19. The specimen sequenced was PBMCs or T cells enriched from blood (not recorded which). CDR3 in DNA: TGTGCCACTAGCGGGGGGTTCCTCACAGATACGCAGTATTTT. This encodes CATSGGFLTDTQYF.